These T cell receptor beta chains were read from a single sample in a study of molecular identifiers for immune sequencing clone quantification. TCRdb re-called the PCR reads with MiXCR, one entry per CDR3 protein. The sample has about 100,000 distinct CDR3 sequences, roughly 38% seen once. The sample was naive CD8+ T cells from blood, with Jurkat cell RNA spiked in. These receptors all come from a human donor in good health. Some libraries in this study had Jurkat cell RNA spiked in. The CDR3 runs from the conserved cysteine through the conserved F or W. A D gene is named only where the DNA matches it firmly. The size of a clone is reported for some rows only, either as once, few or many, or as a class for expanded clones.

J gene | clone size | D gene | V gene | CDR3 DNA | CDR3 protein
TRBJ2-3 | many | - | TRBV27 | TGTGCCAGCAGTCCCCGGGAGTCCACAGATACGCAGTATTTT | CASSPRESTDTQYF
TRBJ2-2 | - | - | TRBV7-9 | TGTGCCAGCAGTTTCGAGACCGGGGAGCTGTTTTTT | CASSFETGELFF
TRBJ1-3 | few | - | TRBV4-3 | TGCGCCAGCAGCCAAGGGGGCAGCCTCACTGGAAACACCATATATTTT | CASSQGGSLTGNTIYF
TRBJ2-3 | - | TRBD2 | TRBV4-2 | TGTGCCAGCAGCCGGGGGACTAGCGGGCTGACAGATACGCAGTATTTT | CASSRGTSGLTDTQYF
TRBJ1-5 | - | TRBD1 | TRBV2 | TGTGCCAGCAGTGGGGGACAGGGGATTGGTAGCACTCAGCCCCAGCATTTT | CASSGGQGIGSTQPQHF
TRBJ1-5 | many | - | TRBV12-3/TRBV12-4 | TGTGCCAGCAGTTTTGGGCAAAGCAATCAGCCCCAGCATTTT | CASSFGQSNQPQHF
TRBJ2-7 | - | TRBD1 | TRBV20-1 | TGCAGTGCTAGTTTAAGGGGGCCCAACTACGAGCAGTACTTC | CSASLRGPNYEQYF
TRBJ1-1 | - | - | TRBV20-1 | TGCAGTGCTTCACGGGTGGGGAGCTCCAACACTGAAGCTTTCTTT | CSASRVGSSNTEAFF
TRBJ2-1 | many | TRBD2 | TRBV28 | TGTGCCAGCAATCTTGCCGAGGGACTAGCGATCAATGAGCAGTTCTTC | CASNLAEGLAINEQFF
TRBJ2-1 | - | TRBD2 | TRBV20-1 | TGCAGTGCTAGCCCGGGACTAGCGGACTACGAGCAGTTCTTC | CSASPGLADYEQFF
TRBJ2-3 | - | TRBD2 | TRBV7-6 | TGTGCCAGCAGCCAAAGCGGGAGGGCCTGGGATACGCAGTATTTT | CASSQSGRAWDTQYF
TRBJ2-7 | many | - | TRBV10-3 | TGTGCCATCAGTGAATCCAGCTACGAGCAGTACTTC | CAISESSYEQYF
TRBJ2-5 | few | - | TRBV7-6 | TGTGCCAGCAGCTTAGAGTTCTCCGGGAGTACCGTAGAGACCCAGTACTTC | CASSLEFSGSTVETQYF
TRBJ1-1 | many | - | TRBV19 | TGTGCCAGTAGTATAGTGGAGGACCGATTTGAAGCTTTCTTT | CASSIVEDRFEAFF